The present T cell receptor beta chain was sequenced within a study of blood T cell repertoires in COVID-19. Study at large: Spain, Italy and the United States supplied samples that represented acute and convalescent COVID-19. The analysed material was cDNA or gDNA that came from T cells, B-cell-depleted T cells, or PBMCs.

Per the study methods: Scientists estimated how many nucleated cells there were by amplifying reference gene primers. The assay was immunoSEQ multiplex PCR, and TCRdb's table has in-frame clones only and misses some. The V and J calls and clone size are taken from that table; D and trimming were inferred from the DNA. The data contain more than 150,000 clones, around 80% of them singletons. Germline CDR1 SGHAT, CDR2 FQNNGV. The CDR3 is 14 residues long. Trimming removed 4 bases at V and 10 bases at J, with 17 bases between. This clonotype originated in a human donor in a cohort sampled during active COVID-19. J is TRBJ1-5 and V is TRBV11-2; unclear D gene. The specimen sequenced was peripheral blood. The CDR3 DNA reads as TGTGCCAGCAGCTCAAATTTAGACAACAGACCCCAGCATTTT. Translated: CASSSNLDNRPQHF.